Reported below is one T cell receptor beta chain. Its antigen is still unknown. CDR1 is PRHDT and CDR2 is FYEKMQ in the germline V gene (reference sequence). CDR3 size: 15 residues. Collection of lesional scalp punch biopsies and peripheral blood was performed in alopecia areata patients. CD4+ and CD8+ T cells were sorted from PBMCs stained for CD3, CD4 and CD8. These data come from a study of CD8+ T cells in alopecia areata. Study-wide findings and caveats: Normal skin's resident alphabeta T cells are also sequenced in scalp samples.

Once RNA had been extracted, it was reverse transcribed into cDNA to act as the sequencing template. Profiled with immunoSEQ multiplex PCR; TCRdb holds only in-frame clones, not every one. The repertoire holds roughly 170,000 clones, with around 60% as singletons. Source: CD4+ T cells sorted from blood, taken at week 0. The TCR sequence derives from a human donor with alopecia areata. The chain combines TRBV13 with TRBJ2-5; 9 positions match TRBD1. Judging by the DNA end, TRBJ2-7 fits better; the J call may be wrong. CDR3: CASSIAGTGNYEQYF. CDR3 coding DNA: TGTGCCAGCTCGATCGCCGGGACAGGGAACTACGAGCAGTACTTC.